This T cell receptor (beta chain) was obtained from a study of blood T cell repertoires in COVID-19. This clone was detected a few times. Sequenced by immunoSEQ multiplex PCR; TCRdb stores in-frame clones only, minus some. The top ten clones hold 10% to 13% of a sample with tens of thousands of clones, approximately 88% of them seen once. Trimming cost V 0 bases and J 5 bases; bases outside gene matches: 11. There are 18 residues in the CDR3. The germline CDR1 and CDR2 sequences are SGHTA and FQGNSA. The chain is built from TRBV7-2 and TRBJ2-1, with 9 bases fitting TRBD2. The specimen sequenced was peripheral blood. The TCR comes from a young man with COVID-19, enrolled during active disease. This CDR3 reads CASSLAMAAGGANNEQFF. As DNA, the CDR3 is TGTGCCAGCAGCTTAGCCATGGCGGCGGGAGGGGCCAACAATGAGCAGTTCTTC. Complete variable domain (other parts from reference TRBV7-2 and TRBJ2-1): GAGVSQSPSNKVTEKGKDVELRCDPISGHTALYWYRQSLGQGLEFLIYFQGNSAPDKSGLPSDRFSAERTGGSVSTLTIQRTQQEDSAVYLCASSLAMAAGGANNEQFFGPGTRLTVL.